One and the same sample provided the 26 T cell receptor beta chains below, sequenced in a study of blood T cells in healthy people across ages. It was with a sample-barcoded 5' primer and a J-beta primer mix that a second PCR of about 6 to 12 cycles was run. In TCRdb, the 5' RACE reads were re-called with MiXCR into one record per CDR3 protein. The top ten hold 6.5% to 8.5% of the sample, which has about 1,500,000 distinct CDR3 sequences, approximately 28% seen once. What was sequenced was blood. The receptor set was obtained from a woman aged 25 to 45 in good health.

On this clonotype itself: The junction does not match germline at one end; this may be a read error. The V call is TRBV9, the J call TRBJ2-1; 7 positions match TRBD2. The V gene's germline CDR1 is SGDLS and CDR2 YYNGEE. The CDR3 sequence is 16 residues long. CDR3 nucleotide sequence: TGTGCCAGCAGCGTTTCCAGCGGGATATCCTACAATGAGCGGTTCTTC. Protein sequence: CASSVSSGISYNERFF.

V usage is TRBV24-1 and J usage is TRBJ2-3; D perhaps matches TRBD1 (5 bases). The length of the CDR3 is 13 residues. Per the germline V gene, CDR1 is KGHDR and CDR2 is SFDVKD. Trimming left V 5 bases short and J 4 bases short, with 9 bases between. The CDR3 region is CATSGGLPDTQYF. The CDR3 DNA is TGTGCCACCAGTGGGGGCCTACCAGATACGCAGTATTTT.

The chain has TRBV3-1 and TRBJ2-1, with 14 bases lining up with TRBD2. This CDR3 has 19 residues. CDR1 and CDR2 from the germline V gene are LGHDT and YNNKEL (reference sequence). With 0 bases clipped from V and 7 bases from J, the junction kept 11 bases outside the gene matches. The CDR3, as DNA: TGTGCCAGCAGCCAAGATGAGGGACTAGCGGGAGTTTCTCAAAATGAGCAGTTCTTC. Translating gives CASSQDEGLAGVSQNEQFF.

This clonotype was counted many times. The chain employs TRBV20-1 and TRBJ2-7; D may match TRBD1 or TRBD2 (5 bases each). V lost 6 bases, J lost 3 bases, and 12 bases lay in between. Germline values: CDR1 DFQATT, CDR2 SNEGSKA (reference sequence). The CDR3 is made up of 12 amino acids. CDR3 coding DNA: TGCAGTGCAAAGAGGGGCCGCTACGAGCAGTACTTC. Amino acids: CSAKRGRYEQYF.

This clonotype was counted at least ten times. The chain has TRBV29-1 and TRBJ1-2; perhaps TRBD1 as D (5 bases). The ends were cut back, 1 base at V and 6 bases at J, with 18 bases in the middle. The germline V gene has CDR1 SQVTM and CDR2 ANQGSEA. The CDR3 runs to 15 residues. The CDR3 nucleotides are TGCAGCGTTGAAGCGGCCCTGGGGGGGAGTAATGGCTACACCTTC. Its translation is CSVEAALGGSNGYTF.

This clonotype was recorded at least ten times. CDR3 sequence (DNA): TGTGCCAGTCACGGCGGCTATGGCTACACCTTC. It codes for CASHGGYGYTF. The chain combines TRBV12-3 or TRBV12-4 with TRBJ1-2; D unclear. CDR3 size: 11 residues. The V and J ends lost 9 bases and 4 bases respectively, with 9 bases between them.

The chain has TRBV7-8 and TRBJ1-5, with 7 bases lining up with TRBD1. CDR3 length: 15 residues. Germline V gene lookup returns CDR1 SGHVS and CDR2 FQNEAQ. V gave up 4 bases and J gave up 5 bases; unmatched junction bases: 8. CDR3 in amino acids: CASSSRRDRDQPQHF. The CDR3 DNA reads TGTGCCAGCAGCTCCCGCCGGGACAGAGATCAGCCCCAGCATTTT.

This chain uses TRBV12-3 or TRBV12-4 with TRBJ2-2; D may be TRBD1 (5 bases). The V end was cut by 3 bases, the J end by 0 bases, with 11 bases between. This CDR3 has 16 residues. The CDR3 nucleotides are TGTGCCAGCAGTTTCAGGGTTGTATCGAACACCGGGGAGCTGTTTTTT. Its translation is CASSFRVVSNTGELFF.

Notes on this clonotype: The junction departs from germline at one end; a sequencing error may be responsible. V and J are TRBV7-2 and TRBJ2-7; D is unresolved. The CDR3 runs to 11 residues. Looked up from germline, CDR1 is SGHTA and CDR2 is FQGNSA. The CDR3 DNA reads TGTGCCTGCAGCTTATCCGGCGAGCAGTACTTC. Residues: CACSLSGEQYF.

This clonotype was seen many times. The rearrangement joins TRBV29-1 to TRBJ2-1, with D perhaps being TRBD1 or TRBD2 (5 bases each). The CDR3 runs 14 residues. In germline, CDR1 is SQVTM, CDR2 ANQGSEA. V was pared by 4 bases and J by 5 bases, with 15 bases between. This CDR3 reads CSVVARDQHNEQFF. The CDR3 DNA follows: TGCAGCGTTGTTGCTAGGGACCAACACAATGAGCAGTTCTTC.

This clonotype was observed a handful of times. V gene TRBV20-1 combines with J gene TRBJ1-2; TRBD1 matches 12 bases. Germline V CDR1 and CDR2: DFQATT, SNEGSKA (reference sequence). The CDR3 covers 14 residues. Losses at the gene ends were 5 bases for V and 6 bases for J; bases not matched to a gene: 7. CDR3 protein: CSAEGTGGRDGYTF. As DNA, the CDR3 is TGCAGTGCTGAAGGGACAGGGGGCAGGGATGGCTACACCTTC.

V usage is TRBV18 and J usage is TRBJ1-5; D uncertain. This CDR3 contains 15 residues. Germline CDR1 is KGHSH and CDR2 is LQKENI. V was cut by 4 bases and J by 0 bases, with 10 bases left in between. The CDR3 DNA follows: TGTGCCAGCTCACTTGACCGGGATAGCAATCAGCCCCAGCATTTT. Residues: CASSLDRDSNQPQHF. Based on the CDR3 plus reference TRBV18 and TRBJ1-5, the full variable domain is NAGVMQNPRHLVRRRGQEARLRCSPMKGHSHVYWYRQLPEEGLKFMVYLQKENIIDESGMPKERFSAEFPKEGPSILRIQQVVRGDSAAYFCASSLDRDSNQPQHFGDGTRLSIL.

The chain joins TRBV4-1 to TRBJ1-5; D perhaps matches TRBD1 (5 bases). The germline V gene has CDR1 MGHRA and CDR2 YSYEKL. The CDR3 has 16 amino acids. V shed 1 base and J shed 9 bases, with 19 bases lying between them. The CDR3 sequence: CASSQATDTRFRPQHF. DNA for the CDR3: TGCGCCAGCAGCCAAGCGACAGACACACGATTTCGGCCCCAGCATTTT.

This clonotype was counted between two and nine times. The genes are TRBV5-6 and TRBJ1-2, with unresolved D. Germline CDR1 reads SGHDT; CDR2 reads YYEEEE. Trimming left V 9 bases short and J 1 base short, with 16 bases between. The CDR3 extends over 14 amino acids. Here the CDR3 DNA reads TGTGCCACCCGGACGGGCACACGTAACTATGGCTACACCTTC. Translating it yields CATRTGTRNYGYTF.

CDR3 sequence (DNA): TGTGCCAGCAGCTCGGAGTTCGACACTGAAGCTTTCTTT. This gives the protein CASSSEFDTEAFF. The chain recombines TRBV7-9 with TRBJ1-1; D is undetermined. Trimming cost V 4 bases and J 3 bases, with 9 bases left between them. CDR3 length: 13 amino acids. Per the germline V gene, CDR1 is SEHNR and CDR2 is FQNEAQ (reference sequence).

This clonotype has only a few counts. The CDR3 DNA is TGTGCCAGCAGTTTATTCGCGAGGGGGACCCAGTACTTC. It specifies CASSLFARGTQYF. The chain links TRBV28 to TRBJ2-5, with D possibly called TRBD1 or TRBD2 (5 bases each). Germline-derived CDR1 and CDR2 are MDHEN and SYDVKM. The V end was cut by 1 base, the J end by 7 bases, with 10 bases between. The CDR3 loop spans 13 amino acids.

This chain connects TRBV12-3 or TRBV12-4 to TRBJ2-3; D is unresolved. The germline V and J ends were trimmed by 5 bases and 0 bases, with 6 bases remaining between them. This CDR3 region has 13 residues. CDR3 amino acids: CASSKVSTDTQYF. In DNA form, the CDR3 reads TGTGCCAGCAGTAAGGTGAGCACAGATACGCAGTATTTT.

The rearrangement joins TRBV6-1 to TRBJ2-5, with 7 bases aligning to TRBD1. Looked up from germline, CDR1 is MNHNS and CDR2 is SASEGT. V lost 2 bases and J lost 1; bases outside the gene matches: 16. The CDR3 contains 19 residues. CDR3 loop: CASSENQGQAVTLQETQYF. DNA for the CDR3: TGTGCCAGCAGTGAAAATCAAGGACAGGCAGTGACTCTCCAAGAGACCCAGTACTTC.

The V gene is TRBV6-5, the J gene TRBJ2-1; TRBD2 aligns across 10 bases. This CDR3 is 18 amino acids long. Losses at the gene ends were 6 bases for V and 8 bases for J; bases not matched to a gene: 19. Per germline, CDR1 MNHEY and CDR2 SVGAGI. In DNA form, the CDR3 reads TGTGCCAGCAGCTTACGGCAAGCGGGAGGGCCCGCAGTTCATGAGCAGTTCTTC. Amino acids: CASSLRQAGGPAVHEQFF.

There are many counts of this clonotype. The chain employs TRBV12-3 or TRBV12-4 and TRBJ1-4; D unresolved. Trimming cost V 3 bases and J 2 bases, with 13 bases left between them. This CDR3 contains 16 residues. DNA for the CDR3: TGTGCCAGCAGTTTCATACCATATGAGACTAATGAAAAACTGTTTTTT. Translating it yields CASSFIPYETNEKLFF.

This chain links TRBV29-1 with TRBJ2-3, with 8 positions matching TRBD2. Per germline, CDR1 SQVTM and CDR2 ANQGSEA. The CDR3 runs 14 residues. V was pared by 3 bases and J by 4 bases, with 6 bases of the junction left unmatched. CDR3 loop: CSVEGSGEPDTQYF. DNA of the CDR3: TGCAGCGTTGAGGGTAGCGGGGAACCAGATACGCAGTATTTT.

J is TRBJ2-2 and V is TRBV15; D not certain. The CDR3 has 13 amino acids. Germline CDR1 LNHNV, CDR2 YYDKDF (reference sequence). The germline V and J ends were trimmed by 1 base and 6 bases, with 6 bases remaining between them. The CDR3 loop reads CATSRVAPGELFF. CDR3 in DNA: TGTGCCACCAGCAGAGTGGCCCCCGGGGAGCTGTTTTTT. The variable domain in full, completed from reference TRBV15 and TRBJ2-2, reads DAMVIQNPRYQVTQFGKPVTLSCSQTLNHNVMYWYQQKSSQAPKLLFHYYDKDFNNEADTPDNFQSRRPNTSFCFLDIRSPGLGDTAMYLCATSRVAPGELFFGEGSRLTVL.

This clonotype was seen only a few times. The chain couples TRBV12-5 to TRBJ2-7, with D possibly being TRBD1 (5 bases). The CDR3 consists of 15 residues. V was cut by 2 bases and J by 0 bases, with 11 bases left in between. Germline CDR1 is LGHNT and CDR2 is FRNRAP. The CDR3: CASGLTTDSSYEQYF. As DNA, the CDR3 is TGTGCTAGTGGTTTGACGACAGATTCCTCCTACGAGCAGTACTTC.

This clonotype has just a few counts. The chain uses TRBV20-1 and TRBJ2-1; no firm D call. V lost 6 bases and J lost 0, with 6 bases in between. The CDR3 totals 12 residues. Per the germline V gene, CDR1 is DFQATT and CDR2 is SNEGSKA (reference sequence). CDR3 sequence reads: CSAGRSYNEQFF. The CDR3 DNA is TGCAGTGCGGGCCGCTCCTACAATGAGCAGTTCTTC.

This clonotype has only a few counts. This rearrangement joins TRBV12-3 or TRBV12-4 to TRBJ2-3, with D unclear. Trimming removed 0 bases from V and 2 bases from J, with 6 bases in between. CDR3 length equals 14 residues. Here the CDR3 reads CASSLAQATDTQYF. The CDR3 nucleotides are TGTGCCAGCAGTTTAGCCCAGGCCACAGATACGCAGTATTTT.

This clonotype was counted between two and nine times. The chain uses TRBV7-2 and TRBJ2-1; D gene unclear. Germline values: CDR1 SGHTA, CDR2 FQGNSA. CDR3 length: 13 amino acids. The V gene lost 1 base and the J gene lost 6 bases, with 7 bases spanning the gap. CDR3 residues: CASSLVHGNEQFF. In nucleotides, the CDR3 is TGTGCCAGCAGCTTAGTGCACGGCAATGAGCAGTTCTTC.